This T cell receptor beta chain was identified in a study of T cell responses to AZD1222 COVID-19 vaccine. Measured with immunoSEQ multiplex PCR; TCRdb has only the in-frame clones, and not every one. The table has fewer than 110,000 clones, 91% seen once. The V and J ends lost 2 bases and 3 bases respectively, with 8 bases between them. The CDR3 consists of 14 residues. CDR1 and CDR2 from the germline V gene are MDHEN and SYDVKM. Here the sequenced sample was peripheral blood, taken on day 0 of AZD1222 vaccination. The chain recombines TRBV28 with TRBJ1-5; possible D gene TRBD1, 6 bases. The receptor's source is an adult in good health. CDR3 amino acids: CASSLGQFNQPQHF. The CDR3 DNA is TGTGCCAGCAGTTTAGGACAGTTCAATCAGCCCCAGCATTTT.